The 11 T cell receptor beta chains presented below share a single source sample, sequenced in a study of blood T cell repertoires in COVID-19. Sequencing used immunoSEQ multiplex PCR; TCRdb keeps in-frame clones, though not all of them. The sample yields approximately 330,000 clones, around nine tenths seen once. Sequencing input: PBMCs or T cells enriched from blood (not recorded which). All receptors derive from a woman aged 25 to 39 who had recovered from COVID-19.

V and J are TRBV29-1 and TRBJ1-4, with TRBD1 matching 7 bases. V gave up 1 base and J gave up 8 bases; unmatched junction bases: 10. The CDR3 consists of 15 residues. The germline V gene encodes CDR1 SQVTM and CDR2 ANQGSEA. The CDR3, as DNA: TGCAGCGTTGAAGTAGGTCGACAGGGTGGAGAAAAACTGTTTTTT. Protein: CSVEVGRQGGEKLFF.

This chain joins TRBV10-3 and TRBJ2-1, with TRBD2 matching over 7 bases. The V gene's germline CDR1 is ENHRY and CDR2 SYGVKD. The CDR3 totals 15 residues. Trimming at V came to 2 bases and at J to 5 bases, leaving 6 bases not matched to a gene. Here the CDR3 reads CAISEPPRGDNEQFF. For the CDR3, the DNA is TGTGCCATCAGTGAGCCTCCCCGGGGGGACAATGAGCAGTTCTTC.

CDR3 nucleotides: TGTGCCAGCAGCTTATTCCTAGGGGGGGGACTTTATGGCTACACCTTC. Translation gives CASSLFLGGGLYGYTF. J is TRBJ1-2 and V is TRBV7-2; tentatively, D is TRBD1 (6 bases). Per the germline V gene, CDR1 is SGHTA and CDR2 is FQGNSA. Trimming removed 2 bases from V and 5 bases from J, with 18 bases in between. The CDR3 loop spans 16 amino acids.

The J gene is TRBJ2-7, the V gene TRBV6-5, with 10 bases matching TRBD1. Germline V gives CDR1 MNHEY, CDR2 SVGAGI. The CDR3 has 15 residues. The trim removed 5 bases at V and 2 bases at J, leaving 6 bases unmatched. The DNA for the CDR3 is TGTGCCAGCAGTCGTTGGGACAGGGGAGCCTACGAGCAGTACTTC. Protein product: CASSRWDRGAYEQYF.

As DNA, the CDR3 is TGCAGCGTTGGCAAACCGGGACAGGAAGCTTTCTTT. Amino acids: CSVGKPGQEAFF. The chain employs TRBV29-1 and TRBJ1-1; 7 bases are a match to TRBD1. Per the germline V gene, CDR1 is SQVTM and CDR2 is ANQGSEA. The CDR3 extends over 12 amino acids. The J segment lost 8 bases and the V segment lost 4 bases, leaving 7 bases of the junction unmatched. The whole variable domain, filled in from reference TRBV29-1 and TRBJ1-1, reads SAVISQKPSRDICQRGTSLTIQCQVDSQVTMMFWYRQQPGQSLTLIATANQGSEATYESGFVIDKFPISRPNLTFSTLTVSNMSPEDSSIYLCSVGKPGQEAFFGQGTRLTVV.

This chain links TRBV23-1 with TRBJ1-5, with D tentatively TRBD1 (6 bases). TRBV23-1 is an ORF; its function is uncertain. CDR3 size: 16 residues. Trimming shortened V by 0 bases and J by 5 bases, and 14 bases separated the two germline ends. In nucleotides, the CDR3 is TGCGCCAGCAGTCAATCAAGGACAGCGAGGGATCAGCCCCAGCATTTT. Translating it yields CASSQSRTARDQPQHF.

V usage is TRBV15 and J usage is TRBJ2-3, with TRBD1 identical over 10 bases. The CDR3 is made up of 16 amino acids. V lost 0 bases, J lost 4 bases, and 4 bases stayed unmatched. The V gene's germline CDR1 is LNHNV and CDR2 YYDKDF (reference sequence). The CDR3 is CATSREKGQGADTQYF. Here the CDR3 DNA reads TGTGCCACCAGCAGAGAAAAAGGACAGGGGGCAGATACGCAGTATTTT. The entire variable domain, with the rest obtained from reference TRBV15 and TRBJ2-3, is as follows: DAMVIQNPRYQVTQFGKPVTLSCSQTLNHNVMYWYQQKSSQAPKLLFHYYDKDFNNEADTPDNFQSRRPNTSFCFLDIRSPGLGDTAMYLCATSREKGQGADTQYFGPGTRLTVL.

The chain joins TRBV6-5 to TRBJ1-1; TRBD1 aligns across 8 bases. Germline assignment: CDR1 MNHEY and CDR2 SVGAGI. The CDR3 extends over 15 amino acids. V shed 6 bases and J 0 bases; nucleotides not matched to a gene: 6. The DNA for the CDR3 is TGTGCCAGCAGATCCGGACAGGGATTGAACACTGAAGCTTTCTTT. Protein product: CASRSGQGLNTEAFF.

The rearrangement joins TRBV19 to TRBJ1-1; D is ambiguous. Between the trimmed V and J ends, which lost 6 bases and 0 bases, there was a span of 11 bases. CDR3 length: 14 residues. Germline lookup yields CDR1 LNHDA and CDR2 SQIVND (reference sequence). CDR3 DNA: TGTGCCAGTAGCCTGACACCTATGAACACTGAAGCTTTCTTT. Its protein product is CASSLTPMNTEAFF.

The CDR3 is CASSVTSGLAGNIQYF. CDR3 DNA: TGTGCCAGCAGCGTAACCTCAGGGCTAGCGGGGAACATTCAGTACTTC. This chain links TRBV9 with TRBJ2-4; 9 bases map to TRBD2. The CDR3 covers 16 residues. CDR1 SGDLS and CDR2 YYNGEE come from the germline V gene. The V gene end was trimmed by 1 base and the J gene end by 7 bases; junction bases not matched to a gene: 9.

J is TRBJ1-2 and V is TRBV4-3; D is perhaps TRBD1 (5 bases). Germline V lookup: CDR1 LGHNA, CDR2 YSLEER. The V and J ends lost 0 bases and 4 bases respectively, with 12 bases between them. The CDR3 has 15 amino acids. The CDR3 bases are TGCGCCAGCAGCCAAGATCTCGGGGGGACCTATGGCTACACCTTC. Amino acid sequence: CASSQDLGGTYGYTF.